These T cell receptor beta chains were read from a single sample in a study of T cells in Graves' hyperthyroidism and ophthalmopathy. Using its own MiXCR run on the multiplex PCR reads, TCRdb lists one record per CDR3 protein. The data contain 400,000 or so distinct CDR3 sequences, around 15% of them singletons. The sample taken for sequencing was blood. Receptor source: a woman aged 25-40 years with Graves' ophthalmopathy. CDR3s include the opening cysteine and the closing phenylalanine or tryptophan.

cdr3_aa: CASSTAQGSEQYF; j_call: TRBJ2-7; v_call: TRBV19
cdr3_aa: CASSEGNSPLHF; j_call: TRBJ1-6; v_call: TRBV7-9
cdr3_aa: CASSGTSGGALVYEQYF; j_call: TRBJ2-7; v_call: TRBV12-3/TRBV12-4
cdr3_aa: CAVHGGSGANVLTF; j_call: TRBJ2-6; v_call: TRBV2
cdr3_aa: CASSDESSSYSNQPQHF; j_call: TRBJ1-5; v_call: TRBV12-3/TRBV12-4
cdr3_aa: CASSQARHLFF; j_call: TRBJ1-4; v_call: TRBV3-1
cdr3_aa: CAISGTGRGYGYTF; j_call: TRBJ1-2; v_call: TRBV10-3
cdr3_aa: CASKAPLWENTEAFF; j_call: TRBJ1-1; v_call: TRBV2
cdr3_aa: CASSEFRGGLWGYTF; j_call: TRBJ1-2; v_call: TRBV25-1
cdr3_aa: CASSSWGSLDTQYF; j_call: TRBJ2-3; v_call: TRBV7-9
cdr3_aa: CASSLVVNEGDNEQFF; j_call: TRBJ2-1; v_call: TRBV7-3
cdr3_aa: CASSVVAGGANTGELFF; j_call: TRBJ2-2; v_call: TRBV9
cdr3_aa: CASSQDSRDTGELFF; j_call: TRBJ2-2; v_call: TRBV11-2
cdr3_aa: CAHREEYYNEQFF; j_call: TRBJ2-1; v_call: TRBV6-1
cdr3_aa: CTSRRNTDEYNEQFF; j_call: TRBJ2-1; v_call: TRBV6-2/TRBV6-3
cdr3_aa: CASSQGGGPNYGYTF; j_call: TRBJ1-2; v_call: TRBV3-1
cdr3_aa: CASGQSLTEAFF; j_call: TRBJ1-1; v_call: TRBV12-5
cdr3_aa: CSAATGGAGQPQHF; j_call: TRBJ1-5; v_call: TRBV20-1
cdr3_aa: CASSNSLTDYSNQPQHF; j_call: TRBJ1-5; v_call: TRBV12-3/TRBV12-4
cdr3_aa: CASSPGRPNYGYTF; j_call: TRBJ1-2; v_call: TRBV5-8
cdr3_aa: CASSYGGGYTDTQYF; j_call: TRBJ2-3; v_call: TRBV6-5
cdr3_aa: CATSRSAGQGVSEQYF; j_call: TRBJ2-7; v_call: TRBV15
cdr3_aa: CSARGGYHYNEKLFF; j_call: TRBJ1-4; v_call: TRBV20-1
cdr3_aa: CSVVKGLNTEAFF; j_call: TRBJ1-1; v_call: TRBV29-1
cdr3_aa: CAGLVFRGESGGYTF; j_call: TRBJ1-2; v_call: TRBV2
cdr3_aa: CASSMDGTPGDTIYF; j_call: TRBJ1-3; v_call: TRBV7-2
cdr3_aa: CARTQDRSEQFF; j_call: TRBJ2-1; v_call: TRBV7-9